A single T cell receptor beta chain is shown here with its context. This sample was included in a study of shared clonotypes between healthy human individuals. Genomic DNA (from each subset) was split evenly across several immunoSEQ plates. Libraries were prepared by immunoSEQ multiplex PCR; TCRdb keeps only in-frame clonotypes and omits some of them. The table lists about 1 million clones, roughly 75% of them singletons. With 2 bases clipped from V and 7 bases from J, the junction kept 9 bases outside the gene matches. The CDR3 consists of 16 residues. CDR1 is SGHRS, CDR2 YFSETQ, per germline. The source material was memory CD4+ T cells sorted from blood. Subset described: CD45RA-negative fraction. This receptor was taken from a man aged 18 to 30 in good health. This sequence joins TRBV5-1 and TRBJ2-1, with 10 bases matching TRBD2. The CDR3 is CASSFRTSGAQNEQFF. The DNA for the CDR3 is TGCGCCAGCAGCTTCAGGACTAGCGGAGCCCAGAATGAGCAGTTCTTC.